The entry that follows covers one T cell receptor beta chain sequence. The authors loaded 200 ng DNA, 30,000 to 35,000 T cell genomes, into sorted-subset replicate PCRs. Some clones are missing from TCRdb's copy, which holds only in-frame ones; the method was immunoSEQ multiplex PCR. The sample lists 600,000 to 750,000 clones, 72% seen once, with under 2% in the top ten. The sample originates from a study of shared clonotypes between healthy human individuals. The junction had 6 bases not matched to a gene; V was cut back by 3 bases and J by 6 bases. This CDR3 region has 15 residues. Germline loops: CDR1 MNHEY, CDR2 SMNVEV (reference sequence).

V gene TRBV27 combines with J gene TRBJ1-4; TRBD1 aligns across 8 bases. Sequencing used memory CD4+ T cells sorted from blood. Subset specified: CD45RA-negative fraction. This clonotype originated in a woman aged 25 to 45 in good health. CDR3 protein: CASSFRTGSDEKLFF. CDR3 DNA sequence: TGTGCCAGCAGTTTCCGGACAGGGAGTGATGAAAAACTGTTTTTT. The variable domain in full, completed from reference TRBV27 and TRBJ1-4, reads EAQVTQNPRYLITVTGKKLTVTCSQNMNHEYMSWYRQDPGLGLRQIYYSMNVEVTDKGDVPEGYKVSRKEKRNFPLILESPSPNQTSLYFCASSFRTGSDEKLFFGSGTQLSVL.